The clone carrying this TCR beta chain was found many times. Its specificity is unknown. This sample is part of a study of regulatory T cells in long-lasting Graves disease. Study outcomes and limitations: It was peripheral blood alone, not thyroid tissue, that was studied. Persistent disease preferred TRBV28, TRBJ1-2 and TRBJ2-5; new disease, TRBV20-1 and TRBJ2-1.

Arm-PCR with iRepertoire HTBI primers amplified the CDR3 regions for these TCR beta libraries. TCRdb reprocessed the multiplex PCR reads with MiXCR, giving one entry per CDR3 protein. The top ten clones hold approximately 6.4% of a sample with some 470,000 distinct CDR3 sequences, roughly a fifth of them seen once. The CDR3 length is 16 residues. Germline V gives CDR1 ENHRY, CDR2 SYGVKD. The J segment lost 3 bases and the V segment lost 4 bases, leaving 10 bases of the junction unmatched. As for time point: persistent/refractory GD, antithyroid drugs over 5 years with positive TRAb. With RNA extracted from PBMCs as input, the TCR library was made.

The V and J genes are TRBV10-3 and TRBJ2-7; TRBD2 matches 9 bases. Source: peripheral blood mononuclear cells (PBMCs), taken when the disease was refractory, from a patient treated with antithyroid drugs. The TCR comes from a female donor with Graves disease. CDR3 loop: CAISAGGLAGHYEQYF. The DNA for the CDR3 is TGTGCCATCAGTGCAGGAGGGCTAGCGGGGCACTACGAGCAGTACTTC.